This T cell receptor (beta chain) was obtained from a study of vaccination and CD4 T cells after COVID-19. Study at large: A vaccine, either BNT162b2 or mRNA-1273, was given to participants in two doses. General study results and limits: Spike mono-reactivity held for 304 of 307 vaccine-specific clones in convalescent patients.

The Oncomine TCR Beta short-read assay was applied to DNA of cultured CD4+ T cells. TCRdb re-derived calls from the PCR reads in MiXCR, one entry per CDR3 protein. Here the sample spans more than 10,000 distinct CDR3 sequences, 50% being singletons. The treatment: roughly ten-day PBMC culture with coronavirus spike peptide pools or control peptides (ViraFEST assay). As for this clonotype: Its antigen is unknown.

Material: CD4+ T cells from blood, cultured in vitro. The receptor was derived from a human donor who had recovered from COVID-19.

CDR3 coding DNA: TGCAGTGCTAGTAACGGGTACGAGCAGTACTTC. It yields the protein CSASNGYEQYF. This chain links TRBV20-1 with TRBJ2-7; D ambiguous. V lost 3 bases to trimming and J lost 4 bases, with 7 bases between them. This CDR3 spans 11 amino acids. Germline V gene lookup returns CDR1 DFQATT and CDR2 SNEGSKA (reference sequence).